A selection of T cell receptor beta chains follows, all from one sample in a study of T cell responses to AZD1222 COVID-19 vaccine. TCRdb keeps only in-frame clones here, not all; method: immunoSEQ multiplex PCR. The sample has about 220,000 clones, under 95% seen once. The sequencing used peripheral blood, collected on day 0 of MenACWY control vaccination. The receptor set was obtained from an adult in good health. CDR3s include the opening cysteine and the closing phenylalanine or tryptophan. Fields, in order: V gene, clone size, D gene, CDR3 length, J gene, CDR3 protein, CDR3 DNA. The D gene is left open where the match is weak. Clone size, where shown, is once, few, many, or a class for clones that have expanded.

V gene: TRBV27; clone size: NA; D gene: NA; CDR3 length: 18; J gene: TRBJ2-5; CDR3 protein: CASSAAIGTQGVGETQYF; CDR3 DNA: TGTGCCAGCAGTGCGGCAATCGGGACACAGGGAGTAGGGGAGACCCAGTACTTC
V gene: TRBV11-2; clone size: NA; D gene: NA; CDR3 length: 17; J gene: TRBJ2-7; CDR3 protein: CASSLPRPGRGTTEQYF; CDR3 DNA: TGTGCCAGCAGCTTACCGAGGCCGGGACGGGGGACAACCGAGCAGTACTTC
V gene: TRBV30; clone size: once; D gene: NA; CDR3 length: 13; J gene: TRBJ2-3; CDR3 protein: CAWSGVTPDTQYF; CDR3 DNA: TGTGCCTGGAGTGGGGTGACCCCGGATACGCAGTATTTT
V gene: TRBV19; clone size: NA; D gene: NA; CDR3 length: 15; J gene: TRBJ1-4; CDR3 protein: CASTPGQATNEKLFF; CDR3 DNA: TGTGCCAGTACCCCTGGGCAGGCAACTAATGAAAAACTGTTTTTT
V gene: TRBV2; clone size: NA; D gene: NA; CDR3 length: 14; J gene: TRBJ1-5; CDR3 protein: CASSPDTNNQPQHF; CDR3 DNA: TGTGCCAGCAGTCCCGACACCAACAATCAGCCCCAGCATTTT
V gene: TRBV5-8; clone size: few; D gene: NA; CDR3 length: 15; J gene: TRBJ2-6; CDR3 protein: CASSLWISGANVLTF; CDR3 DNA: TGTGCCAGCAGCTTGTGGATTTCTGGGGCCAACGTCCTGACTTTC
V gene: TRBV11-2; clone size: NA; D gene: NA; CDR3 length: 14; J gene: TRBJ1-6; CDR3 protein: CASSLESSNSPLHF; CDR3 DNA: TGTGCCAGCAGCTTAGAATCGTCTAATTCACCCCTCCACTTT
V gene: TRBV21-1; clone size: few; D gene: NA; CDR3 length: 14; J gene: TRBJ1-1; CDR3 protein: CASRAPPRESGAFF; CDR3 DNA: TGTGCCAGCAGAGCGCCGCCAAGGGAATCGGGAGCTTTCTTT
V gene: TRBV5-1; clone size: NA; D gene: NA; CDR3 length: 15; J gene: TRBJ2-7; CDR3 protein: CASSFSTGTLYEQYF; CDR3 DNA: TGCGCCAGCAGCTTTTCGACAGGAACGCTCTACGAGCAGTACTTC
V gene: TRBV19; clone size: NA; D gene: NA; CDR3 length: 15; J gene: TRBJ2-7; CDR3 protein: CASSRSGTESYEQYF; CDR3 DNA: TGTGCCAGTAGTAGATCCGGGACGGAGTCCTACGAGCAGTACTTC